This T cell receptor beta chain was captured in a study of blood T cell repertoires in COVID-19 (TCRdb year 2020). With regard to the full study: The collaborator samples originated in the United States, Italy and Spain and spanned the acute and convalescent phases of COVID-19. Deeply sampled blood TCRbeta repertoires from subjects exposed to, actively infected with, or recovered from COVID-19 were included in the dataset. The repertoires were made available in a free public database intended to serve as a resource for research on the immune response to SARS-CoV-2. Where HLA class I and class II types were available, the types were taken from metadata supplied by the sample provider, not from assay-based typing. Nearly every sample came with metadata listing a de-identified subject ID, COVID-19 status, age in years and sex. The samples were drawn from the first 160 participants of the ongoing ImmuneRACE study and from some 1,300 subjects provided by 6 global collaborators. The prospective study material was composed of cDNA or gDNA derived from T cells, B-cell-depleted T cells, or PBMCs.

The germline V gene supplies CDR1 SGDLS and CDR2 YYNGEE. The CDR3 numbers 15 residues from cysteine through phenylalanine. Left in the record is the CDR3 DNA by itself, 45 bases read in frame from the first base. The junction shows trimming of 0 bases on V and 2 bases on J, plus 10 bases between the germline ends. Details on this clone: Its antigen is not yet known. Nothing much larger sits one base from this clone, and base qualities are not available.

The paper's findings and limits, for the study overall: The amount of clinical and demographic metadata varied by source and participant and was provided uncurated.

The immunoSEQ Assay, a bias-controlled multiplex PCR, was used to amplify TCRbeta CDR3 regions from genomic DNA. As for the original processing: The number of nucleated cells in each sample was estimated by amplification of reference gene primers within the assay. To quantify the absolute abundance of each unique TCRbeta CDR3 rearrangement, sequence reads were collapsed and filtered. For each sample, productive Simpson clonality was calculated as the square root of Simpson's diversity index across productive rearrangements. TCRdb obtained this table from immuneACCESS and retained in-frame rearrangements with V and J assigned. These tables miss some clones; where compared with another copy, unresolved V genes account for less than half of the shortfall, and the remainder is unexplained. That table is the source of V, J and clone size, and D and trimming were worked out from the DNA. The sample data list roughly 200,000 clones, and 86% of these were observed just once. The biggest ten clones account for about 4% of the sample.

Enrolling through a virtual design, the prospective study's participants ranged in age from roughly 18 to 95 years and lived across some 23 United States geographic areas. In the prospective study, cohorts were assigned on the basis of participant-reported clinical history obtained from a screening survey and a study questionnaire. Mobile phlebotomists in the prospective study collected whole blood, serum and a nasopharyngeal or oropharyngeal swab from every participant. Over a roughly two-month period, participants in the prospective study had the option of providing additional blood draws and questionnaires. Blood samples from the prospective study were shipped frozen or at room temperature prior to DNA extraction.

The sequence joins TRBV9 to TRBJ2-3; tentative D gene TRBD1, with 5 bases matching. Sequenced input: PBMCs or T cells enriched from blood (not recorded which). The TCR comes from a woman in her 40s with acute COVID-19. The nucleotide sequence reads as follows: TGTGCCAGCAGCGTAGCTCAGGGATTCACAGATACGCAGTATTTT. Its protein product is CASSVAQGFTDTQYF.